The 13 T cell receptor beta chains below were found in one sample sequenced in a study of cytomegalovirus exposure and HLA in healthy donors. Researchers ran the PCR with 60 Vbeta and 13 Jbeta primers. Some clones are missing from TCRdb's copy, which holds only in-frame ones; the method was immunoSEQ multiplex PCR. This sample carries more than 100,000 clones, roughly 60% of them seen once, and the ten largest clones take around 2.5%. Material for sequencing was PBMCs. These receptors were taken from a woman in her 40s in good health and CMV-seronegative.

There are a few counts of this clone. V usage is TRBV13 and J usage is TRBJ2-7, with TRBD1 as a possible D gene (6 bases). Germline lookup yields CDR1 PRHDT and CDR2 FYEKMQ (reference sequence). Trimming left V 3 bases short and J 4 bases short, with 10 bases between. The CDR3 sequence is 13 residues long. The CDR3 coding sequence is TGTGCCAGCAGCTTCAGGGGTGGTTACGAGCAGTACTTC. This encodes CASSFRGGYEQYF.

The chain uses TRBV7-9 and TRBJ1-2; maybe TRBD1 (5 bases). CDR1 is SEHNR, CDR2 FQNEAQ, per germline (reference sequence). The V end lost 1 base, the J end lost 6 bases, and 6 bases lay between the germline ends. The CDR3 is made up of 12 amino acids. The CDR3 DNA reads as TGTGCCAGCAGCTTAGGCAGGGATGGCTACACCTTC. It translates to CASSLGRDGYTF.

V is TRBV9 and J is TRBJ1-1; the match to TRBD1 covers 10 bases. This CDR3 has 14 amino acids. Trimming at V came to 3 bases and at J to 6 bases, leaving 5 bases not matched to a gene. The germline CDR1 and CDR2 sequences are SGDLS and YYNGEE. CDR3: CASSGRDRGAEAFF. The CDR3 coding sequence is TGTGCCAGCAGCGGCCGGGACAGGGGCGCTGAAGCTTTCTTT.

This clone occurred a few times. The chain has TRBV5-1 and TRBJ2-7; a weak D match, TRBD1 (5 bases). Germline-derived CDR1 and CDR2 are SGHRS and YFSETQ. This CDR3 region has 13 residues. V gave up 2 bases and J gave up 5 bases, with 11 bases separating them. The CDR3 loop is CASSFYTGNEQYF. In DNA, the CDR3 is TGCGCCAGCAGCTTTTATACAGGAAACGAGCAGTACTTC.

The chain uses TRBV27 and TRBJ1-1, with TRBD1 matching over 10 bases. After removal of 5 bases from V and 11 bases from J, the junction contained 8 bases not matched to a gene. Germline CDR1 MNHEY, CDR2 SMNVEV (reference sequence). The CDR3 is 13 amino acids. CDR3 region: CASSLEGQGRAFF. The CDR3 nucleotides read TGTGCCAGCAGTCTAGAGGGACAGGGGCGCGCTTTCTTT.

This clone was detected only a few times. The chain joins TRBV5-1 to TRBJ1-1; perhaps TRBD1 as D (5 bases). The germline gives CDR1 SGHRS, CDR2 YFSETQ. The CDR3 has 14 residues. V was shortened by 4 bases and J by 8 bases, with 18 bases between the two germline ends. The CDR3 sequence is CASSEPLLTAEAFF. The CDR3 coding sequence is TGCGCCAGCAGCGAACCCCTCTTGACAGCAGAAGCTTTCTTT.

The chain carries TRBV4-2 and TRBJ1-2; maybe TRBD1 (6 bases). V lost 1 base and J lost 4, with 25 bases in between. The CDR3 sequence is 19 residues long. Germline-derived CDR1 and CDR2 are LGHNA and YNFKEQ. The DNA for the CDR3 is TGTGCCAGCAGCCAAGTGGCCCCCCCGGGGACACATTTTCGCTATGGCTACACCTTC. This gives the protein CASSQVAPPGTHFRYGYTF.

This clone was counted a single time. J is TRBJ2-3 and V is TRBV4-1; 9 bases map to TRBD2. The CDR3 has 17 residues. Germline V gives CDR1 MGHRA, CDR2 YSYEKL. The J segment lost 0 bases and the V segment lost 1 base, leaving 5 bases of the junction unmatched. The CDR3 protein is CASSQGVLAGSTDTQYF. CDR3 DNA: TGCGCCAGCAGCCAAGGGGTTCTAGCGGGGAGCACAGATACGCAGTATTTT.

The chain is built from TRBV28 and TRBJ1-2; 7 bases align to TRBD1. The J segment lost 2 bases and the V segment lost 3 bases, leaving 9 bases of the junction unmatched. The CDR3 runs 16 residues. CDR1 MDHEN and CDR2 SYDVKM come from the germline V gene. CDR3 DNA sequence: TGTGCCAGCAGTTTGCCGGGGGTCAGGGGGAACTATGGCTACACCTTC. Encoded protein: CASSLPGVRGNYGYTF.

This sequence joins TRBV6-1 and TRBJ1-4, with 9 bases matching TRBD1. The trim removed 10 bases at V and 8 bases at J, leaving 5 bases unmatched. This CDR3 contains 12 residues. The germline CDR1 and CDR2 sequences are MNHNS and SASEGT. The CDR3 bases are TGTGCCATGCGGACAGGGGAGGAAAAACTGTTTTTT. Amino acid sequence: CAMRTGEEKLFF.

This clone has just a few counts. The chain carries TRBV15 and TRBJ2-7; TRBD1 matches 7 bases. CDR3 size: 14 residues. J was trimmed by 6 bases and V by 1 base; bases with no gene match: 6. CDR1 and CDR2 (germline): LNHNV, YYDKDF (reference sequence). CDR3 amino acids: CATSRVVNRGEQYF. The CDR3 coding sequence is TGTGCCACCAGCAGAGTCGTGAACAGGGGCGAGCAGTACTTC.

CDR3 loop: CASSLERASNQPQHF. The CDR3 nucleotides are TGTGCCAGCAGCCTGGAGCGGGCTAGCAATCAGCCCCAGCATTTT. This rearrangement joins TRBV7-2 to TRBJ1-5; D not certain. Trimming pared 5 bases from V and 0 bases from J, leaving 11 bases between. Germline V lookup: CDR1 SGHTA, CDR2 FQGNSA. The CDR3 is 15 residues long.

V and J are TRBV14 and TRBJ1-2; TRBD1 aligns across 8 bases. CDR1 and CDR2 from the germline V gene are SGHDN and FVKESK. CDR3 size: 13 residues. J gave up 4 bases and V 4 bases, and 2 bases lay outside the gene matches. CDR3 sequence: CASSRDRFYGYTF. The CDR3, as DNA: TGTGCCAGCAGCCGGGACAGGTTCTATGGCTACACCTTC. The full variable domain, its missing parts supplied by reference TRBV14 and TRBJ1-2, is EAGVTQFPSHSVIEKGQTVTLRCDPISGHDNLYWYRRVMGKEIKFLLHFVKESKQDESGMPNNRFLAERTGGTYSTLKVQPAELEDSGVYFCASSRDRFYGYTFGSGTRLTVV.